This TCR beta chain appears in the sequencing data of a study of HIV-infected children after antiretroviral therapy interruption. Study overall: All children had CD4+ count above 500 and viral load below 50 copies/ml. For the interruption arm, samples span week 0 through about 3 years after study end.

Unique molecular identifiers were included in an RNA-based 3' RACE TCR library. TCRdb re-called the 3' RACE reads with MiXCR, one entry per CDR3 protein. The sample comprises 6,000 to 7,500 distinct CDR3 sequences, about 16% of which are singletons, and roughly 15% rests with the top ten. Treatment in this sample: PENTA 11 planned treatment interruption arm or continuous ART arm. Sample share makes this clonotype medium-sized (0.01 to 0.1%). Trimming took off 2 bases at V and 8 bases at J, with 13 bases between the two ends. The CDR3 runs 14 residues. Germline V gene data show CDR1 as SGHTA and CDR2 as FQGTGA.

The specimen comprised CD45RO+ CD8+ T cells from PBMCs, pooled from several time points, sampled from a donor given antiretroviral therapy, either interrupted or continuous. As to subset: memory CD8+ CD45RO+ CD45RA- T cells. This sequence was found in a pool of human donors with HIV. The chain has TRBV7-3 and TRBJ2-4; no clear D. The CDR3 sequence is CASSLLASADIQYF. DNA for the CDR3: TGTGCCAGCAGCTTATTAGCTTCCGCGGACATTCAGTACTTC.